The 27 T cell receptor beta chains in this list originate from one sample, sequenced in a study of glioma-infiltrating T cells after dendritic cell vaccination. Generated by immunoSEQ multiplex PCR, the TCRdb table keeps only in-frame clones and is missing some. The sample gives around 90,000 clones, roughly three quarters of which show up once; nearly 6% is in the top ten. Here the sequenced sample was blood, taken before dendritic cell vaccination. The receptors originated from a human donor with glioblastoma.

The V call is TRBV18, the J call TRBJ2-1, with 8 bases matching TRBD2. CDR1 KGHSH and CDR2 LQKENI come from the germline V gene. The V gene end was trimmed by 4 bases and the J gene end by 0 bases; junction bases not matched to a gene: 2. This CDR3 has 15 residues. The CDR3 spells CASSHGGDSYNEQFF. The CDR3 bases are TGTGCCAGCTCACACGGGGGGGACTCCTACAATGAGCAGTTCTTC.

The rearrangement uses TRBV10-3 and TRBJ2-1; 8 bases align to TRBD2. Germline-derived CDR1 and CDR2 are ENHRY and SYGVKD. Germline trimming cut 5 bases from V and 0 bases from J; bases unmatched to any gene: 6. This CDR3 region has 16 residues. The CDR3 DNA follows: TGTGCCATCAGTAGGGGGGGGACTAGCTCCTACAATGAGCAGTTCTTC. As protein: CAISRGGTSSYNEQFF.

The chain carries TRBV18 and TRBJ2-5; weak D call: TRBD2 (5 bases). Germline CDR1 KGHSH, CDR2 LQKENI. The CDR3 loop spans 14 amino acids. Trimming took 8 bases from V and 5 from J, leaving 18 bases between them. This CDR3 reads CASTPLLAGETQYF. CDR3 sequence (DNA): TGTGCCAGCACCCCCTTACTGGCGGGTGAGACCCAGTACTTC.

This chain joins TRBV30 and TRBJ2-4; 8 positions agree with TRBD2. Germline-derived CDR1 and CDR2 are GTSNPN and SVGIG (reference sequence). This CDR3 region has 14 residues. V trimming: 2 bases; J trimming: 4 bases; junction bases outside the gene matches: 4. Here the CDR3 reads CAWSREGVKNIQYF. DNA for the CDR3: TGTGCCTGGAGTCGGGAGGGTGTGAAAAACATTCAGTACTTC.

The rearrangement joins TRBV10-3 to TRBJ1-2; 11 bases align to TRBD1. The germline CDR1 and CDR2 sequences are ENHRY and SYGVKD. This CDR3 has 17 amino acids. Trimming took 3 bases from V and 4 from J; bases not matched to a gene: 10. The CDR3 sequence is CAISDPGQGAASYGYTF. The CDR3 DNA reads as TGTGCCATCAGTGACCCCGGACAGGGGGCGGCTAGCTATGGCTACACCTTC.

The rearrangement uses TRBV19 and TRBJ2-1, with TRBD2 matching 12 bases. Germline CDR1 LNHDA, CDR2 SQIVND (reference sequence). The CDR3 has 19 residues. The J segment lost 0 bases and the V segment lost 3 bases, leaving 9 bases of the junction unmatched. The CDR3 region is CASSIRLAGVKSSYNEQFF. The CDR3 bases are TGTGCCAGTAGTATCCGACTAGCGGGAGTTAAGAGCTCCTACAATGAGCAGTTCTTC. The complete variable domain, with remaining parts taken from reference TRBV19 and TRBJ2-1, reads DGGITQSPKYLFRKEGQNVTLSCEQNLNHDAMYWYRQDPGQGLRLIYYSQIVNDFQKGDIAEGYSVSREKKESFPLTVTSAQKNPTAFYLCASSIRLAGVKSSYNEQFFGPGTRLTVL.

CDR3 amino acids: CASSRWGLAGDGQAEQYF. The CDR3 nucleotides are TGTGCCAGCAGTCGATGGGGACTAGCGGGAGACGGTCAGGCCGAGCAGTACTTC. The V and J genes are TRBV28 and TRBJ2-7; 14 bases agree with TRBD2. V shed 5 bases, J shed 6 bases, and the junction held 15 bases outside the gene matches. In germline, CDR1 is MDHEN, CDR2 SYDVKM. This CDR3 is built from 18 residues.

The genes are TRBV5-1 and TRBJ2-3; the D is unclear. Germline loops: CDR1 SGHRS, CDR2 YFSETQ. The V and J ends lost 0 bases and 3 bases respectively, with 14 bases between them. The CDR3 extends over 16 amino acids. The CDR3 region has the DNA TGCGCCAGCAGCTTGGCCATCGAGGTTGGAACAGATACGCAGTATTTT. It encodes CASSLAIEVGTDTQYF.

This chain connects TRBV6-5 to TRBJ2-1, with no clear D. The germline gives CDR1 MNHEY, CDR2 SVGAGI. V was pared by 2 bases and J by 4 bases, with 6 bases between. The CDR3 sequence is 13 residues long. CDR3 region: CASSYRSYNEQFF. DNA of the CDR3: TGTGCCAGCAGTTACCGGTCTTACAATGAGCAGTTCTTC.

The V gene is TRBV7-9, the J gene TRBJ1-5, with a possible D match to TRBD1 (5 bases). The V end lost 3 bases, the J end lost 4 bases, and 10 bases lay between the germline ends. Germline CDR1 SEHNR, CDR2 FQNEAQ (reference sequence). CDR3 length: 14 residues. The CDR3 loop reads CASSLMGGNQPQHF. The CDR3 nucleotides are TGTGCCAGCAGCTTGATGGGGGGAAATCAGCCCCAGCATTTT. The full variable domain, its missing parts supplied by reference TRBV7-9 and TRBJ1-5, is DTGVSQNPRHKITKRGQNVTFRCDPISEHNRLYWYRQTLGQGPEFLTYFQNEAQLEKSRLLSDRFSAERPKGSFSTLEIQRTEQGDSAMYLCASSLMGGNQPQHFGDGTRLSIL.

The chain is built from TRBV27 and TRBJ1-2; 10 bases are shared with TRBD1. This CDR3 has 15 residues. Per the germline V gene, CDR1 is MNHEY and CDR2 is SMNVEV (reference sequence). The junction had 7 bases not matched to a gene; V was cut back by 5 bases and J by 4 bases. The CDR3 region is CASSTSGTGAYGYTF. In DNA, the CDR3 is TGTGCCAGCAGTACGTCCGGGACAGGGGCCTATGGCTACACCTTC.

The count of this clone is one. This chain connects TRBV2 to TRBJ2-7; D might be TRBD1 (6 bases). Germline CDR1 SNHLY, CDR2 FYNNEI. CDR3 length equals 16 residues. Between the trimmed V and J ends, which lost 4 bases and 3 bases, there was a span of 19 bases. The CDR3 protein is CASSGGPGQMVYEQYF. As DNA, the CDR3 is TGTGCCAGCAGTGGGGGACCGGGACAAATGGTCTACGAGCAGTACTTC. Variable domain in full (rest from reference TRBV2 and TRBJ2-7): EPEVTQTPSHQVTQMGQEVILRCVPISNHLYFYWYRQILGQKVEFLVSFYNNEISEKSEIFDDQFSVERPDGSNFTLKIRSTKLEDSAMYFCASSGGPGQMVYEQYFGPGTRLTVT.

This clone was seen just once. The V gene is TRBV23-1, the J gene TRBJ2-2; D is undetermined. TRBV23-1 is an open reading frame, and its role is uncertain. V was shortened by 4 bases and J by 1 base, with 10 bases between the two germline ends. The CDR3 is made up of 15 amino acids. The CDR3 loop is CASSPPALNTGELFF. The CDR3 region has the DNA TGCGCCAGCAGTCCCCCCGCACTGAACACCGGGGAGCTGTTTTTT.

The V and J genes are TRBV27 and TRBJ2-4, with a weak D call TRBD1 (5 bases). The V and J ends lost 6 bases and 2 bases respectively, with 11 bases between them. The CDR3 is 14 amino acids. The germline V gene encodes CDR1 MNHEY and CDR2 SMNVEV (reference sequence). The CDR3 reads CASSPAGTKNIQYF. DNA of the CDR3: TGTGCCAGCAGCCCGGCAGGGACCAAAAACATTCAGTACTTC.

In DNA form, the CDR3 reads TGTGCCAGCAGTGCCACCCGGGTCGGCAATTCACCCCTCCACTTT. It specifies CASSATRVGNSPLHF. This chain links TRBV6-1 with TRBJ1-6; D unresolved. V was cut by 4 bases and J by 7 bases, with 14 bases left in between. The CDR3 has 15 residues. Germline V lookup: CDR1 MNHNS, CDR2 SASEGT.

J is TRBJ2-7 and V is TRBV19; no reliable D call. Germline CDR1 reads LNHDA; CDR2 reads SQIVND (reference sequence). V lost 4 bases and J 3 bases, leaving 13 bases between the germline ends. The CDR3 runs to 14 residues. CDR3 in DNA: TGTGCCAGTAGTACCTACCACAGATACTACGAGCAGTACTTC. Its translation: CASSTYHRYYEQYF.

The chain's CDR3 is CASSISVNYEQYF. CDR3 DNA sequence: TGTGCCAGTAGTATATCAGTAAACTACGAGCAGTACTTC. This chain links TRBV19 with TRBJ2-7; D not resolved. Trimming shortened V by 2 bases and J by 3 bases, and 8 bases separated the two germline ends. The germline gives CDR1 LNHDA, CDR2 SQIVND (reference sequence). This CDR3 comprises 13 residues.

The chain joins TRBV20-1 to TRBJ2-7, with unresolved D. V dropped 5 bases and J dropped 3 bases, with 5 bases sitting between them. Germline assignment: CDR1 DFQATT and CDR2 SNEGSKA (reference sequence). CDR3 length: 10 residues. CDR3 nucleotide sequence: TGCAGTGCTTCCAACTACGAGCAGTACTTC. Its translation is CSASNYEQYF.

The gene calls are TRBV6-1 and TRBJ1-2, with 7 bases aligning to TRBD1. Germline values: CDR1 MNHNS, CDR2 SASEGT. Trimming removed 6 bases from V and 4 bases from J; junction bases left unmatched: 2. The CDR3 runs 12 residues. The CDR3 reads CASRGQSYGYTF. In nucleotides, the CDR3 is TGTGCCAGCAGGGGACAGTCCTATGGCTACACCTTC.

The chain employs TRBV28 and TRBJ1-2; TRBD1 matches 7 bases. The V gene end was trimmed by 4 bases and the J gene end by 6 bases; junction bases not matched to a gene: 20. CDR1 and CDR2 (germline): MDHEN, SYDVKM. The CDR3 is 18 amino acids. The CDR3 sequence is CASSSASSSTGRRNGYTF. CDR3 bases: TGTGCCAGCAGTTCTGCCTCCTCATCGACAGGGAGAAGGAATGGCTACACCTTC.

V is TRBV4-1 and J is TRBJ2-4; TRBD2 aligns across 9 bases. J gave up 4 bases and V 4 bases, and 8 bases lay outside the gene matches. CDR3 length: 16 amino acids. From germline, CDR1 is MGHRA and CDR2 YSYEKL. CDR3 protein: CASSLDSAGGKNIQYF. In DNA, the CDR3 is TGCGCCAGCAGCCTCGACTCAGCGGGAGGTAAAAACATTCAGTACTTC.

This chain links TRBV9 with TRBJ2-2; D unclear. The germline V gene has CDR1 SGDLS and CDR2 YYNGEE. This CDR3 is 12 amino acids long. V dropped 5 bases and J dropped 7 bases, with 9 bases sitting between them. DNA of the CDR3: TGTGCCAGCAGAAGATCAGGCGGGGAGCTGTTTTTT. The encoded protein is CASRRSGGELFF.

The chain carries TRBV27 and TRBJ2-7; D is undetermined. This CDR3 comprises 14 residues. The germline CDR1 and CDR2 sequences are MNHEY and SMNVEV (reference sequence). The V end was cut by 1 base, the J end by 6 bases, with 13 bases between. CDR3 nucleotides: TGTGCCAGCAGTTTATATTCTCCTCTTCGCGAGCAGTACTTC. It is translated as CASSLYSPLREQYF.

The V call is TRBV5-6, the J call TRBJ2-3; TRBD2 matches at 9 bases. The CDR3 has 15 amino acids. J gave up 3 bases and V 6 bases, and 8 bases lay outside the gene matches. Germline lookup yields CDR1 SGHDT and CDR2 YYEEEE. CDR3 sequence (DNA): TGTGCCAGCACCTCGTCTAGCGGGGATACAGATACGCAGTATTTT. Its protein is CASTSSSGDTDTQYF.

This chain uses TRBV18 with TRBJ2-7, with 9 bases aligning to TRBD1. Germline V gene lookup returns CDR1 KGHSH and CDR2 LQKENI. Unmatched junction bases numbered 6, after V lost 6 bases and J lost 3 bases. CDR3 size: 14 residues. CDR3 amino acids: CASSPGQGSYEQYF. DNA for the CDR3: TGTGCCAGCTCCCCGGGACAGGGTAGCTACGAGCAGTACTTC.

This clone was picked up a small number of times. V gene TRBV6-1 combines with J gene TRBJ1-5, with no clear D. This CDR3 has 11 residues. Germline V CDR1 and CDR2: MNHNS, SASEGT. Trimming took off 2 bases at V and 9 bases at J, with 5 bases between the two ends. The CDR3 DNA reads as TGTGCCAGCAGTGAAACGAGGCCCCAGCATTTT. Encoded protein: CASSETRPQHF.

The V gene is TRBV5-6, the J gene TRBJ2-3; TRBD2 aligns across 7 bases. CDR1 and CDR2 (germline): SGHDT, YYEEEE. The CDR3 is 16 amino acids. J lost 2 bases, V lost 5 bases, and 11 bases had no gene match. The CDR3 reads CASSLLAGGPTDTQYF. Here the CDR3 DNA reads TGTGCCAGCAGTTTATTAGCGGGCGGACCCACAGATACGCAGTATTTT.